This TCR beta chain comes out of a study of beta chain features in type 1 diabetes. General study results and limits: Type 1 diabetes patients had fewer VDJ junction insertions and more deletions.

Germline V gene sequence: CDR1 GTSNPN, CDR2 SVGIG (reference sequence). The CDR3 has 13 residues. Of the isolated RNA, all was reverse transcribed, and so the sequenced material was expressed TCRB transcripts. The assay was immunoSEQ multiplex PCR, and TCRdb's table has in-frame clones only and misses some. The sample holds some 44,000 clones; approximately 56% are singletons and the top ten take less than 2.5%. Of note for this clone: No antigen is known for it.

This sequence was found in a woman younger than 35 in good health. The chain carries TRBV30 and TRBJ2-5; the match to TRBD2 covers 9 bases. The DNA end is more similar to TRBJ2-7, so the J call may be wrong. Input material: Tregs from blood. The CDR3 region is CASTSGLSYEQYF. Here the CDR3 DNA reads TGTGCCTCCACTAGCGGGCTCTCCTACGAGCAGTACTTC.